The 25 T cell receptor beta chains below were found in one sample sequenced in a study of T-cell reconstitution after alpha-beta-depleted transplantation in children. Construction of the TCRbeta library involved unique molecular identifiers. TCRdb reanalysed the PCR reads using MiXCR and keeps one entry per CDR3 protein. In the table there are roughly 400,000 distinct CDR3 sequences, 20% of which are singletons. This specimen consisted of PBMCs from the stem cell graft donor, obtained from the stem cell graft. These receptors were taken from a human donor who donated a stem cell graft to a child with acute myeloid leukemia.

The V gene is TRBV24-1, the J gene TRBJ2-3, with D tentatively TRBD1 (6 bases). This CDR3 spans 16 amino acids. CDR1 and CDR2 from the germline V gene are KGHDR and SFDVKD. Trimming stripped 4 bases from V and 2 bases from J, with 15 bases between. CDR3 region: CATSDAQGFYTDTQYF. The CDR3 nucleotides read TGTGCCACCAGTGACGCACAGGGATTTTACACAGATACGCAGTATTTT.

The chain combines TRBV12-3 or TRBV12-4 with TRBJ1-1; no firm D call. V was clipped by 5 bases and J by 8 bases, with 12 bases between them. The CDR3 runs 12 residues. The CDR3 spells CASSLRTEEAFF. The CDR3 nucleotides are TGTGCCAGCAGTCTAAGGACGGAAGAAGCTTTCTTT.

This clonotype was picked up a small number of times. J is TRBJ2-5 and V is TRBV11-2; D gene ambiguous. Between the trimmed V and J ends, which lost 0 bases and 5 bases, there was a span of 10 bases. The CDR3 has 14 residues. Germline values: CDR1 SGHAT, CDR2 FQNNGV. CDR3 sequence: CASSLDRFAETQYF. CDR3 in DNA: TGTGCCAGCAGCTTAGACCGGTTTGCGGAGACCCAGTACTTC.

This clonotype was recorded at least ten times. This chain uses TRBV20-1 with TRBJ1-1; D ambiguous. The V and J ends lost 2 bases and 1 base respectively, with 5 bases between them. The germline V gene has CDR1 DFQATT and CDR2 SNEGSKA (reference sequence). This CDR3 has 12 amino acids. CDR3 amino acids: CSARRGNTEAFF. The CDR3 DNA is TGCAGTGCTAGAAGAGGGAACACTGAAGCTTTCTTT.

This clonotype was seen at least ten times. This chain uses TRBV13 with TRBJ2-7; D call uncertain. The ends were cut back, 6 bases at V and 3 bases at J, with 15 bases in the middle. Germline-derived CDR1 and CDR2 are PRHDT and FYEKMQ (reference sequence). This CDR3 has 14 residues. As DNA, the CDR3 is TGTGCCAGCAGACTACTGAGCGCCAACTACGAGCAGTACTTC. This codes for CASRLLSANYEQYF. The full variable domain, its missing parts supplied by reference TRBV13 and TRBJ2-7, is AAGVIQSPRHLIKEKRETATLKCYPIPRHDTVYWYQQGPGQDPQFLISFYEKMQSDKGSIPDRFSAQQFSDYHSELNMSSLELGDSALYFCASRLLSANYEQYFGPGTRLTVT.

This clonotype was seen a handful of times. V and J are TRBV24-1 and TRBJ2-1, with 8 bases fitting TRBD2. The CDR3 runs to 17 residues. The J segment lost 6 bases and the V segment lost 1 base, leaving 10 bases of the junction unmatched. Germline assignment: CDR1 KGHDR and CDR2 SFDVKD. The CDR3 sequence is CATSDFGFREGPNEQFF. CDR3 nucleotides: TGTGCCACCAGTGATTTTGGGTTCCGGGAGGGCCCCAATGAGCAGTTCTTC.

This clonotype was counted a few times. The CDR3 here is CASTISGGTHNEQFF. The CDR3 DNA sequence: TGTGCCAGCACCATCTCCGGAGGCACGCACAATGAGCAGTTCTTC. This chain links TRBV12-3 or TRBV12-4 with TRBJ2-1, with D tentatively TRBD2 (5 bases). V lost 7 bases and J lost 5, with 18 bases in between. The CDR3 totals 15 residues.

This clonotype has just a few counts. This chain uses TRBV5-6 with TRBJ2-7; D call uncertain. The length of the CDR3 is 14 residues. The germline V gene has CDR1 SGHDT and CDR2 YYEEEE. Between the trimmed V and J ends, which lost 6 bases and 3 bases, there was a span of 16 bases. The CDR3 nucleotides read TGTGCCAGCACCGAGAATCAGCTATTCTACGAGCAGTACTTC. Protein sequence: CASTENQLFYEQYF.

This clonotype was counted a few times. V usage is TRBV10-3 and J usage is TRBJ2-7; 8 positions match TRBD1. Germline V CDR1 and CDR2: ENHRY, SYGVKD. The CDR3 runs 11 residues. With V trimmed by 10 bases and J by 4 bases, 3 bases remained unmatched. The CDR3 DNA follows: TGTGCCACCGGGACAGGATACGAGCAGTACTTC. This gives the protein CATGTGYEQYF.

The CDR3 sequence: CASSYADWKTFIETQYF. CDR3 coding DNA: TGTGCCAGCAGTTACGCAGACTGGAAGACTTTTATAGAGACCCAGTACTTC. The gene calls are TRBV6-5 and TRBJ2-5; no clear D. V shed 2 bases and J shed 4 bases, with 20 bases lying between them. The CDR3 totals 17 residues. CDR1 and CDR2 from the germline V gene are MNHEY and SVGAGI.

V gene TRBV21-1 combines with J gene TRBJ2-5; the table's D call of TRBD1 was not tested on the DNA. TRBV21-1 is listed as a pseudogene. This CDR3 comprises 15 residues. CDR3 residues: CASSNPVPFQETQYF. DNA of the CDR3: TGTGCCAGCAGCAACCCTGTCCCCTTTCAAGAGACCCAGTACTTC.

This clonotype was recorded many times. V is TRBV12-3 or TRBV12-4 and J is TRBJ2-7; D might be TRBD2 (5 bases). The CDR3 consists of 13 residues. V lost 8 bases, J lost 4 bases, and 15 bases lay in between. The CDR3 loop reads CASALGIGYEQYF. The CDR3 coding sequence is TGTGCCAGCGCTCTCGGGATAGGTTACGAGCAGTACTTC.

This clonotype was observed a handful of times. In DNA form, the CDR3 reads TGTGCCATCACTCCTGGACAGGGGGTTTCCACAGATACGCAGTATTTT. Translating gives CAITPGQGVSTDTQYF. This chain connects TRBV10-3 to TRBJ2-3, with 10 bases that match TRBD1. CDR1 is ENHRY and CDR2 is SYGVKD in the germline V gene. J was trimmed by 2 bases and V by 7 bases; bases with no gene match: 9. This CDR3 has 16 amino acids.

V is TRBV28 and J is TRBJ2-3; D is unresolved. The CDR3 spans 11 residues. V was shortened by 8 bases and J by 3 bases, with 6 bases between the two germline ends. Per germline, CDR1 MDHEN and CDR2 SYDVKM. The CDR3 nucleotides are TGTGCCAGCTGTCGGACAGATACGCAGTATTTT. Translated, it gives CASCRTDTQYF.

The chain employs TRBV12-3 or TRBV12-4 and TRBJ2-3; D gene ambiguous. V was shortened by 3 bases and J by 5 bases, with 12 bases between the two germline ends. The CDR3 has 14 amino acids. In DNA form, the CDR3 reads TGTGCCAGCAGTTTCTTGGCAGGTCGAGATACGCAGTATTTT. Its protein is CASSFLAGRDTQYF.

This clonotype showed up just a few times. The chain links TRBV27 to TRBJ2-5; 12 nucleotides match TRBD1. Germline-derived CDR1 and CDR2 are MNHEY and SMNVEV (reference sequence). The CDR3 runs to 15 residues. J gave up 5 bases and V 5 bases, and 6 bases lay outside the gene matches. The chain's CDR3 is CASSLGQGAPETQYF. CDR3 nucleotides: TGTGCCAGCAGTCTGGGACAGGGGGCACCGGAGACCCAGTACTTC.

This clonotype was counted only a few times. This chain links TRBV12-3 or TRBV12-4 with TRBJ2-1; 7 bases line up with TRBD2. With 3 bases clipped from V and 9 bases from J, the junction kept 20 bases outside the gene matches. The CDR3 loop spans 18 amino acids. The DNA for the CDR3 is TGTGCCAGCAGTTTCCCCCTTTTCCTAGCGGTGCCCACCGCTGAGCAGTTCTTC. Its protein product is CASSFPLFLAVPTAEQFF.

The chain couples TRBV7-9 to TRBJ2-1, with 7 bases matching TRBD1. Germline loops: CDR1 SEHNR, CDR2 FQNEAQ (reference sequence). J gave up 5 bases and V 0 bases, and 4 bases lay outside the gene matches. This CDR3 is 15 amino acids long. CDR3 protein: CASSLARTGHNEQFF. The CDR3 nucleotides are TGTGCCAGCAGCTTAGCGAGGACAGGCCACAATGAGCAGTTCTTC.

The J gene is TRBJ2-4, the V gene TRBV4-1; 8 bases match TRBD1. In germline, CDR1 is MGHRA, CDR2 YSYEKL. CDR3 length: 14 amino acids. Trimming cost V 1 base and J 6 bases; bases outside gene matches: 2. CDR3 residues: CASSQGDRLNIQYF. The CDR3 DNA reads as TGCGCCAGCAGCCAAGGGGACAGGCTAAACATTCAGTACTTC.

This clonotype showed up many times. This chain uses TRBV20-1 with TRBJ2-3; D possibly uses TRBD1 or TRBD2 (5 bases each). Germline V gene sequence: CDR1 DFQATT, CDR2 SNEGSKA (reference sequence). The CDR3 spans 12 residues. CDR3 bases: TGCAGCCAGTGGGGGAGCACAGATACGCAGTATTTT. Its protein is CSQWGSTDTQYF.

This clonotype was picked up a small number of times. V usage is TRBV27 and J usage is TRBJ2-1, with D possibly matching TRBD2 (6 bases). The CDR3 length is 15 residues. Trimming stripped 3 bases from V and 3 bases from J, with 12 bases between. CDR1 MNHEY and CDR2 SMNVEV come from the germline V gene (reference sequence). The CDR3 DNA sequence: TGTGCCAGCAGTTTTGGAGGGGCCTACTACAATGAGCAGTTCTTC. Its translation is CASSFGGAYYNEQFF.

The genes are TRBV20-1 and TRBJ2-1, with D unresolved. CDR1 is DFQATT and CDR2 is SNEGSKA in the germline V gene (reference sequence). Trimming pared 4 bases from V and 0 bases from J, leaving 7 bases between. The CDR3 spans 13 residues. Here the CDR3 DNA reads TGCAGTGCTATACAGAGCTCCTACAATGAGCAGTTCTTC. Encoded protein: CSAIQSSYNEQFF.

This clonotype was seen a few times. The rearrangement joins TRBV11-2 to TRBJ2-1; D gene unclear. The CDR3 totals 16 residues. CDR1 and CDR2 from the germline V gene are SGHAT and FQNNGV. The V and J ends lost 2 bases and 7 bases respectively, with 18 bases between them. The CDR3 loop is CASSLNSDLYGNEQFF. In DNA, the CDR3 is TGTGCCAGCAGCTTAAATTCGGACCTCTATGGGAATGAGCAGTTCTTC. The whole variable domain, filled in from reference TRBV11-2 and TRBJ2-1, reads EAGVAQSPRYKIIEKRQSVAFWCNPISGHATLYWYQQILGQGPKLLIQFQNNGVVDDSQLPKDRFSAERLKGVDSTLKIQPAKLEDSAVYLCASSLNSDLYGNEQFFGPGTRLTVL.

This clonotype was found a few times. The chain recombines TRBV27 with TRBJ1-4; 8 bases agree with TRBD1. Germline V gene lookup returns CDR1 MNHEY and CDR2 SMNVEV (reference sequence). The CDR3 totals 15 residues. Trimming at V came to 0 bases and at J to 3 bases, leaving 0 bases not matched to a gene. CDR3 sequence (DNA): TGTGCCAGCAGTTTATCGGGACAGGCTAATGAAAAACTGTTTTTT. This encodes CASSLSGQANEKLFF.

This clonotype has a single count. This sequence joins TRBV20-1 and TRBJ2-1; TRBD2 matches 9 bases. Looked up from germline, CDR1 is DFQATT and CDR2 is SNEGSKA (reference sequence). Trimming at V came to 1 base and at J to 8 bases, leaving 15 bases not matched to a gene. This CDR3 comprises 17 residues. In nucleotides, the CDR3 is TGCAGTGCTAGAGTAGTCCGGGGGACTAGCTTCTGGGATGAGCAGTTCTTC. This sequence encodes CSARVVRGTSFWDEQFF.